This entry lists 5 T cell receptor beta chains sequenced from one sample in a study of molecular identifiers for immune sequencing clone quantification. TCRdb passed the PCR reads through MiXCR, listing each CDR3 protein once. Altogether about 320,000 distinct CDR3 sequences are present, about 22% being singletons, with the ten largest covering about 0.7%. The specimen was naive CD8+ T cells from blood, with Jurkat cell RNA spiked in. Documented subset: FACS-sorted CD8+CD4-CCR7+CD45RA+ naive T cells. These receptors were taken from a human donor in good health. Some libraries in this study had Jurkat cell RNA spiked in.

The sample holds many counts of this clonotype. This chain uses TRBV4-3 with TRBJ2-1; D may be TRBD2 (6 bases). The CDR3 spans 14 residues. Trimming took off 0 bases at V and 9 bases at J, with 12 bases between the two ends. Germline V lookup: CDR1 LGHNA, CDR2 YSLEER. Written as DNA, the CDR3 is TGCGCCAGCAGCCAAGATGCGGGGCTCGCTGAGCAGTTCTTC. Protein product: CASSQDAGLAEQFF.

This clonotype has a handful of counts. As DNA, the CDR3 is TGTGCCAGCAGTCCGACAGGGGGCAGTAGTACCGGGGAGCTGTTTTTT. Protein sequence: CASSPTGGSSTGELFF. The V and J genes are TRBV12-3 or TRBV12-4 and TRBJ2-2, with 10 bases identical to TRBD1. This CDR3 is 16 amino acids long. With V trimmed by 5 bases and J by 5 bases, 8 bases remained unmatched.

The rearrangement links TRBV27 to TRBJ2-7; D is perhaps TRBD1 (5 bases). Trimming took off 5 bases at V and 7 bases at J, with 15 bases between the two ends. This CDR3 region has 13 residues. CDR1 and CDR2 (germline): MNHEY, SMNVEV (reference sequence). For the CDR3, the DNA is TGTGCCAGCAGTGTGCAGGGAATCCCTGAGCAGTACTTC. Translated, it gives CASSVQGIPEQYF.

The V call is TRBV29-1, the J call TRBJ2-2; D remains unclear. V was trimmed by 7 bases and J by 7 bases, leaving 13 bases between them. The CDR3 totals 12 residues. CDR1 and CDR2 (germline): SQVTM, ANQGSEA. In DNA form, the CDR3 reads TGCAGCGCAGAGGCCCGGGTCGGGGAGCTGTTTTTT. Translation: CSAEARVGELFF.

This clonotype has just a few counts. This CDR3 reads CASSRAGTGELFF. The CDR3 DNA is TGTGCCAGCAGCCGTGCCGGAACCGGGGAGCTGTTTTTT. The chain has TRBV5-6 and TRBJ2-2; D uncertain. The germline gives CDR1 SGHDT, CDR2 YYEEEE. This CDR3 comprises 13 residues. Trimming took 4 bases from V and 5 from J, leaving 9 bases between them.